Listed below are T cell receptor beta chains from one sample, sequenced in a study of cytotoxic CD8 clonotypes in ibrutinib-treated CLL. TCRdb's table, derived via immunoSEQ multiplex PCR, lists solely in-frame clones and lacks some. The data hold 330,000 or so clones, with 67% observed a single time. Here the sequenced sample was PBMCs, taken after 36 months of ibrutinib treatment. The receptors derive from a human donor with chronic lymphocytic leukemia. Each CDR3 is given with its conserved first and last residue. The order of the fields is clone size, D gene, J gene, V gene, CDR3 protein, CDR3 DNA. D genes are given only for firm matches. Clone size is given for some rows only: seen once, a few or many times, or a class if the clone is expanded.

size: -; D: -; J: TRBJ1-2; V: TRBV18; CDR3: CASSLLTGPYGYTF; DNA: TGTGCCAGCTCACTCTTGACAGGACCTTATGGCTACACCTTC
size: -; D: TRBD2; J: TRBJ2-3; V: TRBV11-2; CDR3: CASSRGWREDPGTQYF; DNA: TGTGCCAGCAGCCGAGGTTGGCGGGAGGATCCCGGTACGCAGTATTTT
size: -; D: TRBD1; J: TRBJ2-7; V: TRBV28; CDR3: CASSHGQGPYEQYF; DNA: TGTGCCAGCAGTCACGGACAGGGCCCCTACGAGCAGTACTTC
size: -; D: -; J: TRBJ1-2; V: TRBV10-2; CDR3: CASSGREGANYGYTF; DNA: TGCGCCAGCAGTGGTAGAGAGGGGGCTAACTATGGCTACACCTTC
size: -; D: -; J: TRBJ2-5; V: TRBV19; CDR3: CASSQEDSQYF; DNA: TGTGCCAGTAGTCAGGAGGACTCCCAGTACTTC
size: -; D: -; J: TRBJ2-7; V: TRBV6-5; CDR3: CASSPGPYEQYF; DNA: TGTGCCAGCAGTCCGGGTCCTTACGAGCAGTACTTC
size: -; D: -; J: TRBJ2-5; V: TRBV20-1; CDR3: CSASYQETQYF; DNA: TGCAGTGCTAGTTATCAAGAGACCCAGTACTTC
size: few; D: -; J: TRBJ2-7; V: TRBV13; CDR3: CASSSITDPGDHEQYF; DNA: TGTGCCAGCAGCTCGATTACGGATCCGGGGGACCACGAGCAGTACTTC
size: -; D: TRBD1; J: TRBJ2-7; V: TRBV9; CDR3: CASSVEVTGAYEQYF; DNA: TGTGCCAGCAGCGTAGAGGTGACAGGGGCCTACGAGCAGTACTTC
size: -; D: -; J: TRBJ2-5; V: TRBV5-6; CDR3: CASSDLASDRETQYF; DNA: TGTGCCAGCAGCGACTTAGCCTCCGACAGGGAGACCCAGTACTTC
size: -; D: TRBD2; J: TRBJ2-7; V: TRBV10-3; CDR3: CAISPTSGRYSYEQYF; DNA: TGTGCCATCAGTCCGACTAGCGGGAGGTACTCCTACGAGCAGTACTTC
size: -; D: -; J: TRBJ2-7; V: TRBV5-1; CDR3: CASSLVSQAEQYF; DNA: TGCGCCAGCAGCTTGGTATCTCAGGCCGAGCAGTACTTC
size: -; D: -; J: TRBJ1-4; V: TRBV6-5; CDR3: CASSYSGFGEKLFF; DNA: TGTGCCAGCAGTTACTCAGGGTTTGGTGAAAAACTGTTTTTT
size: few; D: -; J: TRBJ1-4; V: TRBV5-1; CDR3: CASSLDGGTSKLFF; DNA: TGCGCCAGCAGCTTGGACGGGGGGACGTCAAAACTGTTTTTT
size: -; D: -; J: TRBJ2-5; V: TRBV5-1; CDR3: CASRGGASLSEETQYF; DNA: TGCGCCAGCCGTGGAGGGGCTTCCCTTAGTGAAGAGACCCAGTACTTC
size: -; D: -; J: TRBJ2-7; V: TRBV15; CDR3: CATSRVRGGYEQYF; DNA: TGTGCCACCAGCAGAGTCAGGGGGGGATACGAGCAGTACTTC
size: -; D: TRBD2; J: TRBJ2-5; V: TRBV7-6; CDR3: CASSFGLAGSQETQYF; DNA: TGTGCCAGCAGCTTTGGACTAGCGGGGAGCCAAGAGACCCAGTACTTC
size: -; D: TRBD2; J: TRBJ2-3; V: TRBV29-1; CDR3: CSVLAGDTDTQYF; DNA: TGCAGCGTTCTTGCGGGAGACACAGATACGCAGTATTTT
size: once; D: -; J: TRBJ2-1; V: TRBV6-5; CDR3: CASSYSGGAGEQFF; DNA: TGTGCCAGCAGTTACTCTGGGGGGGCCGGTGAGCAGTTCTTC
size: -; D: -; J: TRBJ2-1; V: TRBV2; CDR3: CASRSGVSNEQFF; DNA: TGTGCCAGCAGATCAGGGGTTTCCAATGAGCAGTTCTTC
size: -; D: -; J: TRBJ2-7; V: TRBV11-2; CDR3: CASNLGTLHSYEQYF; DNA: TGTGCCAGCAATCTCGGGACACTCCACTCCTACGAGCAGTACTTC
size: -; D: -; J: TRBJ1-5; V: TRBV21-1; CDR3: CASTPGQAGNQPQHF; DNA: TGTGCCAGCACCCCTGGACAGGCCGGCAATCAGCCCCAGCATTTT